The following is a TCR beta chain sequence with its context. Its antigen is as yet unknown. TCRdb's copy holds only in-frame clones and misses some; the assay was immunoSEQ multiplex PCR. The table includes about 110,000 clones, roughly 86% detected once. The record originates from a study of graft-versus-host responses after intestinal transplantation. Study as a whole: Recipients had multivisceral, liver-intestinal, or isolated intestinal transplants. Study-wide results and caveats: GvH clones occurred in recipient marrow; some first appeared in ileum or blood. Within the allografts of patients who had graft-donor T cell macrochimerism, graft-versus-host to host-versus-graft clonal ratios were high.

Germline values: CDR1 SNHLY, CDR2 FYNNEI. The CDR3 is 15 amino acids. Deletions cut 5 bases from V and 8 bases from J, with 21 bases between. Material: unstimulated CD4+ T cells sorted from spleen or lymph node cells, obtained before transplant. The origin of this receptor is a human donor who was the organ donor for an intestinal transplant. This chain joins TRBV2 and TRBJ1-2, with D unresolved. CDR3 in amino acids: CASSIYEVLSGGYTF. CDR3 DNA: TGTGCCAGCAGTATCTACGAGGTCCTTTCTGGGGGCTACACCTTC.